This TCR beta chain was identified during a study of T cell responses to AZD1222 COVID-19 vaccine. Study-wide findings and caveats: The study identified only a handful of AZD1222 recipients as seropositive at baseline.

Libraries were prepared by immunoSEQ multiplex PCR; TCRdb keeps only in-frame clonotypes and omits some of them. The sample yields roughly 120,000 clones, around 80% seen once. The CDR3 sequence is 15 residues long. Germline values: CDR1 LGHNA, CDR2 YSLEER. Trimming at V came to 4 bases and at J to 1 base, leaving 4 bases not matched to a gene. Points on this clone: Its specificity is not known.

The V and J genes are TRBV4-3 and TRBJ1-5, with 7 bases that match TRBD1. The receptor was isolated from an adult in good health. The sample was peripheral blood, taken on day 0 of AZD1222 vaccination. The CDR3: CASSLTGDSNQPQHF. The CDR3, as DNA: TGCGCCAGCAGCCTTACAGGGGACAGCAATCAGCCCCAGCATTTT.